This T cell receptor beta chain derives from a study of blood T cell repertoires in COVID-19 (TCRdb year 2020). For the study in its entirety: Samples covering the acute and convalescent phases of COVID-19 were provided by collaborators in the United States, Italy and Spain. The prospective study material was composed of cDNA or gDNA derived from T cells, B-cell-depleted T cells, or PBMCs. The dataset comprised deeply sampled blood TCRbeta repertoires from subjects exposed to, actively infected with, or recovered from COVID-19. The repertoires were made available in a free public database intended to serve as a resource for research on the immune response to SARS-CoV-2. Samples were obtained from the ongoing ImmuneRACE study (first 160 participants) and from about 1,300 subjects provided by 6 global collaborators. Sample metadata almost always included a de-identified subject ID, COVID-19 status, age in years and sex. Where HLA class I and class II types were available, the types were taken from metadata supplied by the sample provider, not from assay-based typing. Results the study describes overall, beyond this receptor: How much clinical and demographic metadata was included differed by source and by participant, and the metadata was provided uncurated.

Another Seattle source contributed samples from volunteer blood donors who had recovered from COVID-19. Whole blood was collected in K2EDTA tubes by collaborating institutions according to the institutions' own protocols. For TCRbeta analysis, collaborators shipped samples in one of three forms: frozen whole blood, isolated PBMCs, or DNA extracted from either of those sample types. Note on this clone: The antigen this receptor binds is unknown. Base qualities are not at hand, and no much larger clone is one base apart.

V is pared back by 6 bases and J by 8 bases, with 19 bases lying between the germline termini. CDR3 length: 13 amino acids, cysteine to phenylalanine. Only CDR3 DNA remains: 39 bases, in frame from the first base. The germline V gene encodes CDR1 GTSNPN and CDR2 SVGIG (reference sequence). The immunoSEQ Assay, a bias-controlled multiplex PCR, was used to amplify TCRbeta CDR3 regions from genomic DNA. On the study's bioinformatics: The number of nucleated cells in each sample was estimated by amplification of reference gene primers within the assay. To quantify the absolute abundance of each unique TCRbeta CDR3 rearrangement, sequence reads were collapsed and filtered. Productive Simpson clonality was computed per sample as the square root of Simpson's diversity index over productive rearrangements. This is the immuneACCESS table as TCRdb keeps it, with only in-frame sequences that have V and J called. A part of the clones is gone; compared with another copy, unresolved V genes explain less than half, and the rest is unexplained. V and J calls plus clone size are reproduced from that table; the DNA served to infer D and trimming. For this sample the table gives 210,000 or so clones, of which around 79% were detected only once. The ten largest account for about 13% of the sample.

This sequence was found in a man aged 45-65 years who had recovered from COVID-19. The sequenced sample consisted of peripheral blood. The chain employs TRBV30 and TRBJ1-2, with TRBD1 tentatively as D gene (6 bases match). Here is the DNA: TGTGCCTGCCAAAGACAGGTTCGAGTGGGCTACACCTTC. Its protein is CACQRQVRVGYTF.